This T cell receptor beta chain was captured in a study of cytomegalovirus exposure and HLA in healthy donors. General observations from the study: Upon later analysis, HLA-associated TCR beta chains proved more clonally expanded than other, equally common chains. Presence/absence results assume similar sequencing depth per donor, which may not hold.

A remark on this clone: What it binds is not known.

CDR3 length: 17 residues. CDR1 MNHEY and CDR2 SMNVEV come from the germline V gene (reference sequence). Trimming shortened V by 5 bases and J by 1 base, and 18 bases separated the two germline ends. The PCR was carried out with 60 Vbeta primers and 13 Jbeta primers. The assay was immunoSEQ multiplex PCR, and TCRdb's table has in-frame clones only and misses some. The table includes 90,000 to 150,000 clones, around 67% detected once. Healthy bone marrow donors supplied every sample. The clonotype comes from a woman aged 35 to 49 in good health and CMV-seronegative. The chain links TRBV27 to TRBJ1-3, with D possibly being TRBD1 (6 bases). The sequenced sample consisted of PBMCs. In nucleotides, the CDR3 is TGTGCCAGCAGTCCTCTCTTCAGGGGAAGTTCTGGAAACACCATATATTTT. Protein product: CASSPLFRGSSGNTIYF.